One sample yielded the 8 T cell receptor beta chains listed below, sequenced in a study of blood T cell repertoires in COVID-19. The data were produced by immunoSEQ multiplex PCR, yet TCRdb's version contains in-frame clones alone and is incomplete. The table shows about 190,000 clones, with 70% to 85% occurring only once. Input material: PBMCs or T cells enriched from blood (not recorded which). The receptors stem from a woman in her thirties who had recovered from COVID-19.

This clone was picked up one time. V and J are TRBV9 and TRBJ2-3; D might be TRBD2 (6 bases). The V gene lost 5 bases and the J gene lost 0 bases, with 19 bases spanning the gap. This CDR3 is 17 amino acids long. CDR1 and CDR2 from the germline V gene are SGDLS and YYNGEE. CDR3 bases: TGTGCCAGCAGTACCGGGGTTCTTAGCGGTAGCACAGATACGCAGTATTTT. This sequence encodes CASSTGVLSGSTDTQYF.

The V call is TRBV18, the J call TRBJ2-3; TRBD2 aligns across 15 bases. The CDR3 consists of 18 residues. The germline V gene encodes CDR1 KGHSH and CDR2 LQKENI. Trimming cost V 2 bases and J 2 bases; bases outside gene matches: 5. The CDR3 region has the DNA TGTGCCAGCTCACCATTAGGACTAGCGGGAGGGAACACAGATACGCAGTATTTT. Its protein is CASSPLGLAGGNTDTQYF.

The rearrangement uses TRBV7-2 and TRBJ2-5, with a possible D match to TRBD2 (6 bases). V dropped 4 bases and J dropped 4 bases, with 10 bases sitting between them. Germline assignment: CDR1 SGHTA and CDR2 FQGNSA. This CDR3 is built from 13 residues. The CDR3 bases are TGTGCCAGCAGCTCGGGACTGGGAGAGACCCAGTACTTC. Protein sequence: CASSSGLGETQYF.

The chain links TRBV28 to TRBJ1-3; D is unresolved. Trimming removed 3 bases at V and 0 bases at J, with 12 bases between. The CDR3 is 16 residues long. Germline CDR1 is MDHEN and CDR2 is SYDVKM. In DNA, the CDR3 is TGTGCCAGCAGTTTTTGGGCAGTTAACTCTGGAAACACCATATATTTT. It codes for CASSFWAVNSGNTIYF. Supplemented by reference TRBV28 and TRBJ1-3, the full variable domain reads DVKVTQSSRYLVKRTGEKVFLECVQDMDHENMFWYRQDPGLGLRLIYFSYDVKMKEKGDIPEGYSVSREKKERFSLILESASTNQTSMYLCASSFWAVNSGNTIYFGEGSWLTVV.

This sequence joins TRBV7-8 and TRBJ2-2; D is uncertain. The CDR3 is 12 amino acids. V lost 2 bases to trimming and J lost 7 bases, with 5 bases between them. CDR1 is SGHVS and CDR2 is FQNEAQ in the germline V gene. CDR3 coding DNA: TGTGCCAGCAGCTTACACAACGGGGAGCTGTTTTTT. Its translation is CASSLHNGELFF.

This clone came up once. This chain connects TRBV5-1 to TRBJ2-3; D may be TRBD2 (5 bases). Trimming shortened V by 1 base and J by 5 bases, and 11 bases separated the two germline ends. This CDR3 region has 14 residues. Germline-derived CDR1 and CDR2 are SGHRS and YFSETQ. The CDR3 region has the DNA TGCGCCAGCAGCTTGCGGGGTGGGGTAGATACGCAGTATTTT. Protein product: CASSLRGGVDTQYF.

CDR3 residues: CASSMAGSSYNEQFF. CDR3 bases: TGTGCCAGTAGTATGGCCGGGAGCTCCTACAATGAGCAGTTCTTC. This chain uses TRBV19 with TRBJ2-1; D perhaps matches TRBD2 (6 bases). This CDR3 spans 15 amino acids. The V and J ends lost 3 bases and 0 bases respectively, with 9 bases between them. Germline CDR1 is LNHDA and CDR2 is SQIVND (reference sequence).

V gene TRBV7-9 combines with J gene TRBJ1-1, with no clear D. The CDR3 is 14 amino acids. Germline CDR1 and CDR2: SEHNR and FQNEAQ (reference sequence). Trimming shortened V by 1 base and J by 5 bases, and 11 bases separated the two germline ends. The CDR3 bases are TGTGCCAGCAGCTTAGACCCCAGGCATACTGAAGCTTTCTTT. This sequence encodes CASSLDPRHTEAFF.